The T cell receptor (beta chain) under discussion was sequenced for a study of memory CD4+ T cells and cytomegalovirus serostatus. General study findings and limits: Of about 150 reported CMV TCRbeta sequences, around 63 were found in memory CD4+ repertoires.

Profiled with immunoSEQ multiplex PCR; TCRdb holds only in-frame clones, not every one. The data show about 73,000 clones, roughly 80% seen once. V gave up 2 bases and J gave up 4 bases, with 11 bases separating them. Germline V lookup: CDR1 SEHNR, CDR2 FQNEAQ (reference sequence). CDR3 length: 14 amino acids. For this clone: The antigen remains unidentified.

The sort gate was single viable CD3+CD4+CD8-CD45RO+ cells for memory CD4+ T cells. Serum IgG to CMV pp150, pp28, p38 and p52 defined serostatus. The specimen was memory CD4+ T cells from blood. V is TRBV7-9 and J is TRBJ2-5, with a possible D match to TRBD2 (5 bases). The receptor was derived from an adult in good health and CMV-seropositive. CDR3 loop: CASSLPTSGETQYF. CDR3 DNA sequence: TGTGCCAGCAGCTTACCTACTAGTGGAGAGACCCAGTACTTC.